This T cell receptor (beta chain) was retrieved from a study of T cell responses to AZD1222 COVID-19 vaccine. Study conclusions and caveats: Mostly white British, mostly female donors; authors suggested clonal diversity may be underestimated. In the spike-specific TCR repertoire, nearly half reportedly target unmutated variant regions. Baseline serostatus was positive in only a handful of AZD1222 recipients.

Sequenced by immunoSEQ multiplex PCR; TCRdb stores in-frame clones only, minus some. Of around 130,000 clones listed, around nine tenths are singletons. With regard to this clone: What it binds is not known.

This CDR3 has 16 amino acids. CDR1 is MNHEY, CDR2 SVGAGI, per germline. With 0 bases removed from V and 4 bases from J, the gap between germline ends came to 15 bases. V gene TRBV6-5 combines with J gene TRBJ1-2, with D possibly TRBD1 on 5 matching bases. Sequenced here: peripheral blood, sampled 28 days after the second AZD1222 dose. The source of this sequence is an adult who received the AZD1222 COVID-19 vaccine. The CDR3 protein is CASSYSRATGVYGYTF. The DNA of the CDR3 is TGTGCCAGCAGTTACTCGCGTGCCACAGGAGTCTATGGCTACACCTTC.